This T cell receptor (beta chain) was retrieved from a study of shared clonotypes between healthy human individuals. The assay was immunoSEQ multiplex PCR, and TCRdb's table has in-frame clones only and misses some. The sample has about 2,500,000 clones, roughly 92% seen once. The receptor comes from a man younger than 35 in good health. Sequencing was performed on naive CD4+ T cells sorted from blood. The subset denotes: CD45RA+ positively selected.

The CDR3 here is CASRPRVGEQYF. In DNA, the CDR3 is TGTGCCAGCAGACCGCGGGTGGGCGAGCAGTACTTC. The chain recombines TRBV28 with TRBJ2-7, with D perhaps TRBD2 (5 bases). The CDR3 is 12 residues long. Germline CDR1 MDHEN, CDR2 SYDVKM. V was clipped by 6 bases and J by 6 bases, with 12 bases between them.